This entry lists 28 T cell receptor beta chains sequenced from one sample in a study of cytomegalovirus exposure and HLA in healthy donors. Primers: 60 Vbeta forward and 13 Jbeta reverse. TCRdb's copy holds only in-frame clones and misses some; the assay was immunoSEQ multiplex PCR. The table has about 180,000 clones, approximately 80% seen once. Sequencing used PBMCs. The receptor source for this set is a boy aged 2 to 10 in good health and CMV-seronegative.

The genes are TRBV29-1 and TRBJ2-7; D may be TRBD2 (5 bases). V lost 4 bases and J lost 2, with 18 bases in between. CDR3 length equals 15 residues. Germline lookup yields CDR1 SQVTM and CDR2 ANQGSEA. Here the CDR3 DNA reads TGCAGCGTTGCGCCCCGGTCTAGCAGGACCTACGAGCAGTACTTC. Its translation: CSVAPRSSRTYEQYF.

This sequence joins TRBV5-1 and TRBJ2-3, with a possible D match to TRBD2 (5 bases). V gave up 5 bases and J gave up 4 bases, with 11 bases separating them. Germline lookup yields CDR1 SGHRS and CDR2 YFSETQ. The CDR3 runs 13 residues. CDR3 coding DNA: TGCGCCAGCAGACGGGAACGTGCAGATACGCAGTATTTT. Protein sequence: CASRRERADTQYF.

This clone came up a few times. The rearrangement uses TRBV7-2 and TRBJ2-2, with 9 nucleotides matching TRBD1. Germline-derived CDR1 and CDR2 are SGHTA and FQGNSA. Trimming cost V 6 bases and J 4 bases; bases outside gene matches: 12. The CDR3 has 17 residues. The CDR3 loop reads CASRAGTGQWGTGELFF. The CDR3 nucleotides are TGTGCCAGCAGGGCCGGGACAGGGCAATGGGGCACCGGGGAGCTGTTTTTT.

V and J are TRBV6-4 and TRBJ2-3, with D tentatively TRBD2 (5 bases). V dropped 6 bases and J dropped 6 bases, with 16 bases sitting between them. The CDR3 is made up of 14 amino acids. Germline CDR1 MRHNA, CDR2 SNTAGT. The CDR3 loop is CASSQDSQGDTQYF. For the CDR3, the DNA is TGTGCCAGCAGCCAGGACTCTCAAGGGGATACGCAGTATTTT.

The V call is TRBV7-9, the J call TRBJ2-1; TRBD2 matches at 13 bases. The germline V gene encodes CDR1 SEHNR and CDR2 FQNEAQ (reference sequence). Trimming removed 5 bases from V and 5 bases from J; junction bases left unmatched: 6. The CDR3 spans 16 residues. The CDR3 DNA reads as TGTGCCAGCAGCCATAGAACTAGCGGGGGGGACAATGAGCAGTTCTTC. Protein product: CASSHRTSGGDNEQFF.

The CDR3 here is CASSRDRDTEAFF. CDR3 coding DNA: TGTGCCAGCAGCCGAGACAGGGACACTGAAGCTTTCTTT. The rearrangement joins TRBV7-8 to TRBJ1-1; 7 positions match TRBD1. Trimming at V came to 5 bases and at J to 3 bases, leaving 3 bases not matched to a gene. The CDR3 is 13 residues long. Germline loops: CDR1 SGHVS, CDR2 FQNEAQ.

This chain connects TRBV7-9 to TRBJ2-3; TRBD2 matches at 13 bases. The trim removed 4 bases at V and 4 bases at J, leaving 11 bases unmatched. This CDR3 region has 18 residues. Germline CDR1 and CDR2: SEHNR and FQNEAQ (reference sequence). The CDR3 sequence: CASSSPRLAGGGADTQYF. CDR3 coding DNA: TGTGCCAGCAGCTCCCCCAGACTAGCGGGGGGCGGTGCAGATACGCAGTATTTT.

The DNA of the CDR3 is TGTGCCAGCAGCCAAAATCTAGCCGTCTCCTACGAGCAGTACTTC. Residues: CASSQNLAVSYEQYF. The chain links TRBV4-2 to TRBJ2-7; tentative D call: TRBD2 (5 bases). V gave up 2 bases and J gave up 0 bases, with 11 bases separating them. The CDR3 has 15 residues. Germline V gene data show CDR1 as LGHNA and CDR2 as YNFKEQ.

As to this clone: This specimen includes other DNA sequences encoding the same CDR3. The J gene is TRBJ2-3, the V gene TRBV9; TRBD2 is a possible D gene (6 bases). Germline CDR1 is SGDLS and CDR2 is YYNGEE. This CDR3 is built from 13 residues. V lost 0 bases and J 4 bases, leaving 6 bases between the germline ends. CDR3 in DNA: TGTGCCAGCAGCGTAGGGGGGGCAGATACGCAGTATTTT. This encodes CASSVGGADTQYF.

V and J are TRBV6-5 and TRBJ1-5, with D perhaps matching TRBD1 (5 bases). V was shortened by 6 bases and J by 2 bases, with 14 bases between the two germline ends. CDR1 and CDR2 (germline): MNHEY, SVGAGI. CDR3 size: 15 residues. The CDR3 DNA reads as TGTGCCAGCAGCTACGATGGGGCCGGCAATCAGCCCCAGCATTTT. This codes for CASSYDGAGNQPQHF.

The chain links TRBV7-2 to TRBJ1-2; D uncertain. The CDR3 has 12 residues. Germline V gives CDR1 SGHTA, CDR2 FQGNSA. The V gene lost 5 bases and the J gene lost 2 bases, with 6 bases spanning the gap. Written as DNA, the CDR3 is TGTGCCAGCAGCCCGAGGAACTATGGCTACACCTTC. Translation: CASSPRNYGYTF.

The J gene is TRBJ1-1, the V gene TRBV2; D not resolved. Germline V CDR1 and CDR2: SNHLY, FYNNEI. The CDR3 length is 14 residues. V shed 0 bases and J shed 7 bases, with 12 bases lying between them. As DNA, the CDR3 is TGTGCCAGCAGTGAAGCGTCGACGAGGATTGAAGCTTTCTTT. Protein product: CASSEASTRIEAFF. Together with reference TRBV2 and TRBJ1-1, the CDR3 gives the full variable domain: EPEVTQTPSHQVTQMGQEVILRCVPISNHLYFYWYRQILGQKVEFLVSFYNNEISEKSEIFDDQFSVERPDGSNFTLKIRSTKLEDSAMYFCASSEASTRIEAFFGQGTRLTVV.

The rearrangement links TRBV7-3 to TRBJ2-1, with D possibly matching TRBD2 (6 bases). Trimming left V 3 bases short and J 8 bases short, with 11 bases between. The CDR3 is 13 amino acids. Germline V lookup: CDR1 SGHTA, CDR2 FQGTGA. Here the CDR3 DNA reads TGTGCCAGCAGCTTTCTTAGCGGCGATGAGCAGTTCTTC. It encodes CASSFLSGDEQFF.

The chain recombines TRBV12-5 with TRBJ2-7; perhaps TRBD2 as D (6 bases). The CDR3 has 13 amino acids. Germline V gene sequence: CDR1 LGHNT, CDR2 FRNRAP. With 2 bases removed from V and 7 bases from J, the gap between germline ends came to 12 bases. CDR3 amino acids: CASGLTSGVEQYV. The CDR3 coding sequence is TGTGCTAGTGGTTTGACCTCGGGAGTAGAGCAGTACGTC.

The V call is TRBV20-1, the J call TRBJ1-1; no clear D gene. The CDR3 sequence is 11 residues long. V was clipped by 3 bases and J by 5 bases, with 7 bases between them. Germline-derived CDR1 and CDR2 are DFQATT and SNEGSKA (reference sequence). The CDR3 DNA follows: TGCAGTGCTAGGCTGGAGACTGAAGCTTTCTTT. Its protein product is CSARLETEAFF.

The gene calls are TRBV30 and TRBJ1-2, with TRBD1 matching over 9 bases. Germline trimming cut 5 bases from V and 4 bases from J; bases unmatched to any gene: 5. The CDR3 has 13 residues. CDR1 is GTSNPN, CDR2 SVGIG, per germline (reference sequence). The CDR3 here is CAWALQGAYGYTF. Written as DNA, the CDR3 is TGTGCCTGGGCTTTACAGGGGGCCTATGGCTACACCTTC.

The chain links TRBV5-4 to TRBJ2-3, with D possibly TRBD1 on 6 matching bases. Trimming pared 4 bases from V and 4 bases from J, leaving 13 bases between. The CDR3 contains 14 residues. Germline V lookup: CDR1 SGHNT, CDR2 YYREEE (reference sequence). In DNA form, the CDR3 reads TGTGCCAGCAGCGGCAGGGGTGTCTCAGATACGCAGTATTTT. Translation: CASSGRGVSDTQYF.

The CDR3 sequence is CASSEQGASAGELFF. The CDR3 DNA is TGTGCCAGCAGTGAACAGGGGGCTAGCGCCGGGGAGCTGTTTTTT. The chain couples TRBV6-1 to TRBJ2-2, with 8 bases aligning to TRBD1. Trimming took 2 bases from V and 6 from J; bases not matched to a gene: 5. Germline V gives CDR1 MNHNS, CDR2 SASEGT. This CDR3 has 15 residues.

This rearrangement joins TRBV13 to TRBJ2-5; TRBD2 matches 14 bases. The better agreement between TRBJ2-7 and the DNA end casts doubt on the J call. The CDR3 loop spans 17 amino acids. Germline V gene sequence: CDR1 PRHDT, CDR2 FYEKMQ (reference sequence). The DNA of the CDR3 is TGTGCCAGCAGCGGGGGGCGGACTAGCGGGAGGTCCCACGAGCAGTACTTC. This translates into CASSGGRTSGRSHEQYF.

V gene TRBV4-3 combines with J gene TRBJ2-3; 11 bases match TRBD1. Trimming removed 4 bases from V and 4 bases from J; junction bases left unmatched: 4. CDR1 LGHNA and CDR2 YSLEER come from the germline V gene. The CDR3 consists of 15 residues. The CDR3 protein is CASSLRTGGADTQYF. The CDR3 bases are TGCGCCAGCAGCCTTCGGACAGGGGGCGCAGATACGCAGTATTTT.

Regarding this clone: Other DNA sequences within the sample encode an identical CDR3. The gene calls are TRBV9 and TRBJ1-1, with D maybe TRBD1 (5 bases). Germline-derived CDR1 and CDR2 are SGDLS and YYNGEE. This CDR3 has 13 residues. Trimming shortened V by 0 bases and J by 7 bases, and 10 bases separated the two germline ends. The CDR3 reads CASSVAVGGEAFF. The CDR3 DNA is TGTGCCAGCAGCGTAGCTGTCGGGGGTGAAGCTTTCTTT.

This chain connects TRBV27 to TRBJ2-3, with D perhaps TRBD2 (6 bases). CDR3 length equals 15 residues. Germline V lookup: CDR1 MNHEY, CDR2 SMNVEV (reference sequence). Trimming removed 2 bases at V and 0 bases at J, with 9 bases between. The CDR3 sequence: CASSLAGWSTDTQYF. The CDR3 nucleotides are TGTGCCAGCAGTTTAGCGGGATGGAGCACAGATACGCAGTATTTT.

The chain links TRBV4-3 to TRBJ2-7; 7 bases line up with TRBD2. With 0 bases clipped from V and 3 bases from J, the junction kept 5 bases outside the gene matches. The germline V gene encodes CDR1 LGHNA and CDR2 YSLEER. This CDR3 has 15 residues. CDR3 nucleotides: TGCGCCAGCAGCCAAGATTGGGAGGGTAGCTACGAGCAGTACGTC. This encodes CASSQDWEGSYEQYV.

The chain combines TRBV7-2 with TRBJ1-1; TRBD1 is a possible D gene (5 bases). The CDR3 covers 13 residues. Germline assignment: CDR1 SGHTA and CDR2 FQGNSA. Between the trimmed V and J ends, which lost 5 bases and 4 bases, there was a span of 11 bases. The CDR3 DNA reads TGTGCCAGCAGCCCTTACACAGGCACTGAAGCTTTCTTT. It is translated as CASSPYTGTEAFF.

The gene calls are TRBV2 and TRBJ1-5; TRBD1 agrees at 10 bases. V was clipped by 5 bases and J by 6 bases; unmatched bases: 7. The CDR3 has 15 residues. Germline-derived CDR1 and CDR2 are SNHLY and FYNNEI. The CDR3 region has the DNA TGTGCCAGCAGTACCGACAGGGGGCGAGGTCAGCCCCAGCATTTT. The encoded protein is CASSTDRGRGQPQHF.

J is TRBJ1-3 and V is TRBV15, with 7 positions matching TRBD1. Germline assignment: CDR1 LNHNV and CDR2 YYDKDF (reference sequence). The CDR3 runs to 16 residues. V gave up 9 bases and J gave up 0 bases; unmatched junction bases: 11. The chain's CDR3 is CATTPGQKFSGNTIYF. In DNA form, the CDR3 reads TGTGCCACAACGCCGGGACAGAAGTTCTCTGGAAACACCATATATTTT.

This chain uses TRBV10-1 with TRBJ2-7; possible D gene TRBD1, 5 bases. Trimming cost V 1 base and J 3 bases, with 7 bases left between them. Germline CDR1 and CDR2: WNHNN and SYGVQD (reference sequence). The CDR3 is 13 residues long. CDR3 DNA sequence: TGCGCCAGCAGTGAGTGGCAGGGCTACGAGCAGTACGTC. It codes for CASSEWQGYEQYV.

V and J are TRBV6-5 and TRBJ1-5; 7 bases match TRBD1. The CDR3 is 15 amino acids. CDR1 is MNHEY and CDR2 is SVGAGI in the germline V gene. V lost 6 bases and J lost 0; bases outside the gene matches: 5. CDR3 bases: TGTGCCAGCAGCCGGGACAGCTATAGCAATCAGCCCCAGCATTTT. Protein: CASSRDSYSNQPQHF.